The source of this T cell receptor beta chain is a study of human T cells and chemical hapten exposure. Time point defined: patch test 2, 6 weeks after DPC sensitization. The treatment here: therapeutic diphenylcyclopropenone sensitization with weekly scalp DPC. TCRdb processed the RACE reads anew with MiXCR; each CDR3 protein has one entry. The sample has 85,000 to 100,000 distinct CDR3 sequences, 9.5% to 11% seen once; the top ten hold over 2%. The source of this sequence is a man aged 40-50 years with alopecia areata. Some clones in this sample may be carry-over from other donors' samples. Sequencing was performed on whole blood, taken in connection with sensitization to the hapten diphenylcyclopropenone (DPC).

The CDR3 coding sequence is TGTGCCAGCAGCTTATACGCCCGAGGGGAGAGTCCGCAGTATTTT. Its translation: CASSLYARGESPQYF. The chain uses TRBV7-2 and TRBJ2-3; D possibly uses TRBD1 or TRBD2 (5 bases each). Germline V lookup: CDR1 SGHTA, CDR2 FQGNSA. Trimming took off 2 bases at V and 10 bases at J, with 19 bases between the two ends. This CDR3 comprises 15 residues. The full variable domain, rest sourced from reference TRBV7-2 and TRBJ2-3, is GAGVSQSPSNKVTEKGKDVELRCDPISGHTALYWYRQSLGQGLEFLIYFQGNSAPDKSGLPSDRFSAERTGGSVSTLTIQRTQQEDSAVYLCASSLYARGESPQYFGPGTRLTVL.